Below, 24 T cell receptor beta chains from the same sample are listed, as sequenced in a study of identical twins. MiXCR, run by TCRdb on the 5' RACE reads, gives a single entry per CDR3 protein. Found here are some 630,000 distinct CDR3 sequences, 7.1% of them singletons; the top ten hold 1.5% to 2%. The same specimen was also included in a second study, on yellow fever vaccine responses in identical twins.

Sequencing was carried out using PBMCs. The source of these receptors is a woman under 30 in good health.

The chain carries TRBV20-1 and TRBJ2-1; D is possibly TRBD1 (6 bases). V was trimmed by 3 bases and J by 9 bases, leaving 15 bases between them. CDR1 and CDR2 from the germline V gene are DFQATT and SNEGSKA (reference sequence). This CDR3 spans 13 amino acids. CDR3: CSARNRVFGEQFF. The CDR3 DNA follows: TGCAGTGCTAGGAACAGGGTTTTCGGTGAGCAGTTCTTC.

This clonotype was seen a few times. This chain links TRBV20-1 with TRBJ2-1; D might be TRBD1 (5 bases). The germline CDR1 and CDR2 sequences are DFQATT and SNEGSKA (reference sequence). Deletions cut 1 base from V and 4 bases from J, with 8 bases between. This CDR3 spans 13 amino acids. DNA for the CDR3: TGCAGTGCTAGAGTGGGGCCGTACAATGAGCAGTTCTTC. It yields the protein CSARVGPYNEQFF.

Many counts were recorded for this clonotype. This chain uses TRBV19 with TRBJ1-5, with 9 bases identical to TRBD1. Per germline, CDR1 LNHDA and CDR2 SQIVND (reference sequence). Trimming removed 2 bases from V and 7 bases from J; junction bases left unmatched: 9. The CDR3 has 16 residues. The CDR3 nucleotides read TGTGCCAGTAGTATACTGGGAACAGGGGGCAGGCAGCCCCAGCATTTT. It encodes CASSILGTGGRQPQHF.

Ten or more counts support this clonotype. The chain uses TRBV20-1 and TRBJ2-7; 7 bases are a match to TRBD2. Germline CDR1 DFQATT, CDR2 SNEGSKA (reference sequence). J gave up 0 bases and V 5 bases, and 7 bases lay outside the gene matches. The CDR3 covers 14 residues. Here the CDR3 DNA reads TGCAGTGCTGGTCGAGGACTAGTCTCCTACGAGCAGTACTTC. Translated: CSAGRGLVSYEQYF.

The sample holds many counts of this clonotype. The V call is TRBV7-9, the J call TRBJ1-2, with 7 bases aligning to TRBD1. In germline, CDR1 is SEHNR, CDR2 FQNEAQ (reference sequence). The CDR3 has 16 residues. Germline trimming cut 5 bases from V and 2 bases from J; bases unmatched to any gene: 11. As DNA, the CDR3 is TGTGCCAGCAGCAAAGTGGGGGACAGAGAAAACTATGGCTACACCTTC. Translated: CASSKVGDRENYGYTF.

This clonotype was picked up many times. The V and J genes are TRBV20-1 and TRBJ1-2; 7 bases line up with TRBD1. Per the germline V gene, CDR1 is DFQATT and CDR2 is SNEGSKA (reference sequence). V gave up 2 bases and J gave up 7 bases; unmatched junction bases: 13. This CDR3 region has 15 residues. This chain's CDR3 is CSARTLTGHVSGYTF. CDR3 in DNA: TGCAGTGCTAGAACGCTGACAGGGCATGTCTCTGGCTACACCTTC.

This clonotype was observed a handful of times. The chain uses TRBV6-2 or TRBV6-3 and TRBJ2-5, with D maybe TRBD1 (5 bases). Per germline, CDR1 MNHEY and CDR2 SVGEGT. There are 14 residues in the CDR3. Trimming took off 2 bases at V and 3 bases at J, with 10 bases between the two ends. CDR3 in DNA: TGTGCCAGCAGTTACGGGGCAGCCAAAGAGACCCAGTACTTC. As protein: CASSYGAAKETQYF.

The rearrangement links TRBV20-1 to TRBJ1-4, with D unclear. Germline V gives CDR1 DFQATT, CDR2 SNEGSKA (reference sequence). Trimming left V 7 bases short and J 6 bases short, with 15 bases between. The CDR3 runs 13 residues. The CDR3 here is CSVTRGLYEKLFF. The DNA for the CDR3 is TGCAGTGTCACGCGCGGCCTGTATGAAAAACTGTTTTTT.

This clonotype was seen many times. The chain recombines TRBV7-8 with TRBJ1-2; D perhaps matches TRBD1 (6 bases). V gave up 5 bases and J gave up 8 bases, with 12 bases separating them. The germline V gene encodes CDR1 SGHVS and CDR2 FQNEAQ. This CDR3 has 12 residues. The CDR3 sequence is CASSPTGPGYTF. The CDR3 coding sequence is TGTGCCAGCAGCCCCACAGGGCCCGGCTACACCTTC.

This clonotype was seen only a few times. The chain uses TRBV29-1 and TRBJ2-7; 8 nucleotides agree with TRBD2. The CDR3 consists of 12 residues. The V gene's germline CDR1 is SQVTM and CDR2 ANQGSEA. The V segment lost 5 bases and the J segment 2 bases; nucleotides outside the gene matches: 2. This CDR3 is CSVLAGTYEQYF. The CDR3 nucleotides read TGCAGCGTTCTAGCGGGCACCTACGAGCAGTACTTC.

A few counts support this clonotype. V gene TRBV5-5 combines with J gene TRBJ1-4; D remains unclear. Trimming cost V 1 base and J 4 bases, with 14 bases left between them. In germline, CDR1 is SGHKS, CDR2 YYEKEE (reference sequence). This CDR3 is 16 amino acids long. The DNA for the CDR3 is TGTGCCAGCAGCTTGAGGTACCAGGCAGTTAATGAAAAACTGTTTTTT. Amino acid sequence: CASSLRYQAVNEKLFF.

This clonotype was seen at least ten times. The chain combines TRBV5-1 with TRBJ2-1; D unresolved. The CDR3 is made up of 13 amino acids. From germline, CDR1 is SGHRS and CDR2 YFSETQ. V lost 2 bases to trimming and J lost 10 bases, with 13 bases between them. The DNA for the CDR3 is TGCGCCAGCAGCTTTTTCAAGCCCCAAGAGCAGTTCTTC. Its protein is CASSFFKPQEQFF.

This clonotype occurred many times. The genes are TRBV24-1 and TRBJ2-1, with 8 nucleotides matching TRBD2. Germline CDR1 and CDR2: KGHDR and SFDVKD. CDR3 length equals 18 residues. Trimming took 3 bases from V and 0 from J; bases not matched to a gene: 9. The CDR3 nucleotides are TGTGCCACCAGTGATCGGCCGACTAGCGTTAGCTCCTACAATGAGCAGTTCTTC. Residues: CATSDRPTSVSSYNEQFF.

This clonotype has a count of ten or more. The chain couples TRBV20-1 to TRBJ2-1; D might be TRBD1 or TRBD2, each matching 7 bases. CDR1 is DFQATT, CDR2 SNEGSKA, per germline (reference sequence). The CDR3 length is 16 residues. The germline V and J ends were trimmed by 6 bases and 3 bases, with 21 bases remaining between them. The CDR3: CSAPEARRGGYNEQFF. CDR3 sequence (DNA): TGCAGTGCCCCCGAGGCCCGCAGGGGGGGCTACAATGAGCAGTTCTTC.

The chain is built from TRBV6-1 and TRBJ2-3; 8 nucleotides align to TRBD1. There are 14 residues in the CDR3. Germline loops: CDR1 MNHNS, CDR2 SASEGT. J gave up 3 bases and V 5 bases, and 4 bases lay outside the gene matches. CDR3 in amino acids: CASSTGQGTDTQYF. CDR3 nucleotides: TGTGCCAGCAGTACCGGACAGGGTACAGATACGCAGTATTTT.

This clonotype was counted many times. The V and J genes are TRBV7-9 and TRBJ1-1; D is ambiguous. V was pared by 0 bases and J by 7 bases, with 0 bases between. The CDR3 spans 10 residues. Germline CDR1 and CDR2: SEHNR and FQNEAQ (reference sequence). The CDR3 region has the DNA TGTGCCAGCAGCTTAGCTGAAGCTTTCTTT. Protein product: CASSLAEAFF. Complete variable domain (other parts from reference TRBV7-9 and TRBJ1-1): DTGVSQNPRHKITKRGQNVTFRCDPISEHNRLYWYRQTLGQGPEFLTYFQNEAQLEKSRLLSDRFSAERPKGSFSTLEIQRTEQGDSAMYLCASSLAEAFFGQGTRLTVV.

This clonotype has a count of ten or more. The chain carries TRBV24-1 and TRBJ2-7, with D possibly matching TRBD2 (6 bases). V dropped 8 bases and J dropped 8 bases, with 18 bases sitting between them. CDR1 and CDR2 (germline): KGHDR, SFDVKD. The CDR3 extends over 13 amino acids. As DNA, the CDR3 is TGTGCCACCAACCCTTCGGGCGGGGAAAAGCAGTACGTC. This gives the protein CATNPSGGEKQYV.

This clonotype was counted ten times or more. The V call is TRBV29-1, the J call TRBJ1-2; 9 nucleotides align to TRBD1. Looked up from germline, CDR1 is SQVTM and CDR2 is ANQGSEA. The CDR3 runs to 13 residues. The V and J ends lost 3 bases and 4 bases, in that order; junction bases with no gene match: 3. The CDR3 reads CSVDRDRAYGYTF. The CDR3 region has the DNA TGCAGCGTTGACCGGGACAGGGCCTATGGCTACACCTTC. The variable domain in full, completed from reference TRBV29-1 and TRBJ1-2, reads SAVISQKPSRDICQRGTSLTIQCQVDSQVTMMFWYRQQPGQSLTLIATANQGSEATYESGFVIDKFPISRPNLTFSTLTVSNMSPEDSSIYLCSVDRDRAYGYTFGSGTRLTVV.

This clonotype was detected a few times. This chain uses TRBV12-3 or TRBV12-4 with TRBJ2-3; 8 bases are shared with TRBD2. Unmatched junction bases numbered 10, after V lost 1 base and J lost 4 bases. The CDR3 totals 17 residues. The CDR3 coding sequence is TGTGCCAGCAGTTTAGGTGTGGGACTAGGCCCCGCAGATACGCAGTATTTT. Encoded protein: CASSLGVGLGPADTQYF.

This clonotype was seen a few times. J is TRBJ2-1 and V is TRBV6-1; 9 positions agree with TRBD2. V lost 2 bases and J lost 7; bases outside the gene matches: 6. Germline V gene lookup returns CDR1 MNHNS and CDR2 SASEGT. This CDR3 contains 15 residues. The CDR3 sequence: CASSEMAGGVNEQFF. DNA of the CDR3: TGTGCCAGCAGTGAAATGGCGGGGGGGGTAAATGAGCAGTTCTTC.

The table lists this clonotype with many counts. The chain uses TRBV20-1 and TRBJ2-3; D gene ambiguous. V lost 4 bases to trimming and J lost 0 bases, with 8 bases between them. The germline gives CDR1 DFQATT, CDR2 SNEGSKA (reference sequence). This CDR3 is 13 amino acids long. The CDR3 DNA reads as TGCAGTGCTATAAGTGCTAGCACAGATACGCAGTATTTT. Translating gives CSAISASTDTQYF.

This clonotype showed up many times. V and J are TRBV20-1 and TRBJ2-3; 10 bases align to TRBD2. This CDR3 is 14 amino acids long. Per the germline V gene, CDR1 is DFQATT and CDR2 is SNEGSKA (reference sequence). V was clipped by 4 bases and J by 1 base; unmatched bases: 2. The CDR3 reads CSATGTSGTDTQYF. The DNA for the CDR3 is TGCAGTGCTACCGGGACTAGCGGCACAGATACGCAGTATTTT.

The chain combines TRBV6-1 with TRBJ2-1, with D maybe TRBD1 (5 bases). CDR1 is MNHNS, CDR2 SASEGT, per germline. The CDR3 sequence is 15 residues long. The CDR3 here is CVSKGRGLIYNEQFF. DNA of the CDR3: TGTGTCTCGAAGGGAAGGGGCCTGATTTACAATGAGCAGTTCTTC.

This clonotype showed up just a few times. This chain links TRBV7-3 with TRBJ2-2; no definite D call. Germline CDR1 SGHTA, CDR2 FQGTGA. The CDR3 length is 14 residues. Trimming cost V 5 bases and J 5 bases, with 12 bases left between them. The CDR3 region is CASSKTPGTGELFF. CDR3 in DNA: TGTGCCAGCAGCAAAACCCCCGGGACCGGGGAGCTGTTTTTT.